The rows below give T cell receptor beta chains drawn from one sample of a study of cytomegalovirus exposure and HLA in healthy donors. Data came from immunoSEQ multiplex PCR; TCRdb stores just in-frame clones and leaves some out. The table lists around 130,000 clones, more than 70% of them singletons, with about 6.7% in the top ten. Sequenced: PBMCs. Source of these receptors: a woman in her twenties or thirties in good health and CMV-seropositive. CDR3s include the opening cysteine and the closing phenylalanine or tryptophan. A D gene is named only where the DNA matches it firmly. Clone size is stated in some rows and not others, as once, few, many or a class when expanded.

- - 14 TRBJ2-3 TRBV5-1 TGCGCCAGCTGGCGGGTGGGCCTGGGAGATACGCAGTATTTT CASWRVGLGDTQYF
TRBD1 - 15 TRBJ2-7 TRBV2 TGTGCCAGCAAGGAGCTTGGGCAGGGGGCGGGAGAGCAGTACTTC CASKELGQGAGEQYF
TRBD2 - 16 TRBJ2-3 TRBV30 TGTGCCTGGAGCCCGGGACTAGCGGGGGGTGGAGATACGCAGTATTTT CAWSPGLAGGGDTQYF
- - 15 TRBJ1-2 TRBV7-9 TGTGCCAGCAGTCAAGACCGACTAGAACACTATGGCTACACCTTC CASSQDRLEHYGYTF
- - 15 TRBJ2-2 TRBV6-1 TGTGCCAGCAGTCCTGGGACTTTGAACACCGGGGAGCTGTTTTTT CASSPGTLNTGELFF
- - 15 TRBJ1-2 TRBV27 TGTGCCAGCAGTTTTCAGGCAGGCCGCAAATATGGCTACACCTTC CASSFQAGRKYGYTF
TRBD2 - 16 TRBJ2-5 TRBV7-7 TGTGCTAGCAGCTTAGGACTAGCGGATGTACAAGAGACCCAGTACTTC CASSLGLADVQETQYF
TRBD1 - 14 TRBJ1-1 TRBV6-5 TGTGCCAGCAGTATGGGACAGGGACCCACTGAAGCTTTCTTT CASSMGQGPTEAFF
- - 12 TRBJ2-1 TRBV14 TGTGCCAGCAGTCCCCGACAGTACGAGCAGTTCTTC CASSPRQYEQFF
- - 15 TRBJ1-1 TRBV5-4 TGTGCCAGCAGCTTTGGGTACGGGGGGAACACTGAAGCTTTCTTT CASSFGYGGNTEAFF
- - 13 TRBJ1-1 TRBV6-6 TGTGCCAGCAGCAAAGAGAAGAACACTGAAGCTTTCTTT CASSKEKNTEAFF
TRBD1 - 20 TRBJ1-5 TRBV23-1 TGCGCCAGCAGTCAATCTGACCCGGGACAGACAGGGGTTCTCGATCAGCCCCAGCATTTT CASSQSDPGQTGVLDQPQHF
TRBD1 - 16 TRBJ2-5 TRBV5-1 TGCGCCAGCAGCTGGGGACAGGGGCCTCGAAGGGAGACCCAGTACTTC CASSWGQGPRRETQYF
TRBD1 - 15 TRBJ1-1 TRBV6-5 TGTGCCAGCAGGGCCACAGGGGAGCTGGGCACTGAAGCTTTCTTT CASRATGELGTEAFF
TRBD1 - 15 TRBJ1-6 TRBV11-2 TGTGCCAGCAGCCGGGGGGGGACAGGGGTTTCACCCCTCCACTTT CASSRGGTGVSPLHF
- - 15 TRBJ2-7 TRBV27 TGTGCCAGCAGTTCCTCCGGGGGATTCTTCTACGAGCAGTACTTC CASSSSGGFFYEQYF
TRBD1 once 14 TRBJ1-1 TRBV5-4 TGTGCCAGCAGCTTGTACAGCAGGGGGACTGAAGCTTTCTTT CASSLYSRGTEAFF
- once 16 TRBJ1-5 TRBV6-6 TGTGCCAGCAGTTATGGGGGCGCGGATAACAATCAGCCCCAGCATTTT CASSYGGADNNQPQHF
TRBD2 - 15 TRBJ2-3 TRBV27 TGTGCCAGCAGTTTATGGGGGGGTGTGGTCGATACGCAGTATTTT CASSLWGGVVDTQYF
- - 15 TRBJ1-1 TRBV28 TGTGCCAGCAGTTTATTGTGGACAGCGGGGACTGAAGCTTTCTTT CASSLLWTAGTEAFF
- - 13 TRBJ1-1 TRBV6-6 TGTGCCAGCAGTTACTCGCAGGCCACTGAAGCTTTCTTT CASSYSQATEAFF
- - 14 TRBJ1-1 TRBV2 TGTGCCAGCAGGAACAGGGCCTTGAACACTGAAGCTTTCTTT CASRNRALNTEAFF
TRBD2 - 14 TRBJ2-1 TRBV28 TGTGCCAGCGGATTAGCGGGAGAATCGAATGAGCAGTTCTTC CASGLAGESNEQFF
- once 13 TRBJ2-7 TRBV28 TGTGCCAGCAGTTTATCAGGGAACTACGAGCAGTACTTC CASSLSGNYEQYF
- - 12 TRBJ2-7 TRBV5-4 TGTGCCAGCAGCTTGCGCGGCTACGAGCAGTACTTC CASSLRGYEQYF
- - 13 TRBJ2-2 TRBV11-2 TGTGCCAGCAGCTTAGTAAACACCGGGGAGCTGTTTTTT CASSLVNTGELFF
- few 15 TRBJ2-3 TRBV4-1 TGCGCCAGCAGCCCCCCCAACCGCGGAACAGATACGCAGTATTTT CASSPPNRGTDTQYF
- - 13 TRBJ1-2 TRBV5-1 TGCGCCAGCAGCTTGGGCGGCAACTATGGCTACACCTTC CASSLGGNYGYTF
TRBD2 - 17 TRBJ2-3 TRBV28 TGTGCCAGCAGCCCCAGGGCTAGCGGATTTAGCACAGATACGCAGTATTTT CASSPRASGFSTDTQYF
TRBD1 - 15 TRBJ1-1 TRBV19 TGTGCCAGTAGTCCCGGGACAGGGGGGTGGACTGAAGCTTTCTTT CASSPGTGGWTEAFF
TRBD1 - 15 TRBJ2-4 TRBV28 TGTGCCAGCAGCCCCGGACAGGGGGCGTGGAACATTCAGTACTTC CASSPGQGAWNIQYF
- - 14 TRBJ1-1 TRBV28 TGTGCCAGCAGTTTATGGGGAGGTAACACTGAAGCTTTCTTT CASSLWGGNTEAFF
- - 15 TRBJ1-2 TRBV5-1 TGCGCCAGCAGCTTGATAGCCATTCCAGGGAATGGCTACACCTTC CASSLIAIPGNGYTF
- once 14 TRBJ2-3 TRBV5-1 TGCGCCAGCAGCTTGGCAGGTGGCGAGGATACGCAGTATTTT CASSLAGGEDTQYF
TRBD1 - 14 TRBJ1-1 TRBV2 TGTGCCAGCAAAAAGGAGACAGGGAGCACTGAAGCTTTCTTT CASKKETGSTEAFF
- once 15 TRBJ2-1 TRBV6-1 TGTGCCAGCAGTTTGGGAGGGTGGGGGGCCGTTGAGCAGTTCTTC CASSLGGWGAVEQFF
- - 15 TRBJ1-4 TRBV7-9 TGTGCCAGCAGCTTGGAATACGGGTCTAATGAAAAACTGTTTTTT CASSLEYGSNEKLFF
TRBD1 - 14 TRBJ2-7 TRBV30 TGTGCCTGGAATCTGGGACAGGGAGCCTACGAGCAGTACTTC CAWNLGQGAYEQYF
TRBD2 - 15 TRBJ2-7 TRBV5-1 TGCGCCAGCAGCTTGGCCGCAGCGGGGGCCTACGAGCAGTACTTC CASSLAAAGAYEQYF
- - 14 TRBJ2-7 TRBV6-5 TGTGCCAGCAGTTATAGACAGAACCTCCGGGAGCAGTACTTC CASSYRQNLREQYF
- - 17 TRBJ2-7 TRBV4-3 TGCGCCAGCAGCCAAGATTTAGCGCCAGGGGATCACTACGAGCAGTACTTC CASSQDLAPGDHYEQYF
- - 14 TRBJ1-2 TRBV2 TGTGCCAGCAGTGAAGAGTCAGGGTGGGATGGCTACACCTTC CASSEESGWDGYTF